The rows below give T cell receptor beta chains drawn from one sample of a study of radiation and T cells in renal cell carcinoma. Repertoires were generated with immunoSEQ multiplex PCR, while TCRdb's copy carries only in-frame clones and drops some. The sample yields about 130,000 clones, roughly four fifths seen once. The specimen was blood, collected from a patient whose treatment included radiotherapy and nephrectomy. These receptors were collected from a woman between 55 and 75 years old with renal cell carcinoma. The CDR3 runs from the conserved cysteine through the conserved F or W. A D gene is named only where the DNA matches it firmly. A row's size may be missing; if present it is once, few, many or a size class.

j_call	clone_size	v_call	d_call	cdr3_aa	cdr3_nt
TRBJ2-1	NA	TRBV4-2	NA	CASSRTGLSDEQFF	TGTGCCAGCAGCCGAACTGGACTAAGTGATGAGCAGTTCTTC
TRBJ1-2	NA	TRBV27	TRBD1	CASSLEGRGRQGYTF	TGTGCCAGCAGTTTAGAAGGGAGGGGGCGTCAGGGCTACACCTTC
TRBJ1-1	NA	TRBV7-9	TRBD1	CASSSPGQGAEAFF	TGTGCCAGCAGCTCTCCGGGACAGGGGGCTGAAGCTTTCTTT
TRBJ2-3	NA	TRBV18	TRBD1	CASSPSGTGTDTQYF	TGTGCCAGCTCACCCTCCGGGACAGGGACAGATACGCAGTATTTT
TRBJ2-7	few	TRBV6-5	NA	CASSYSGSLYEQYF	TGTGCCAGCAGTTACTCGGGCAGCCTCTACGAGCAGTACTTC
TRBJ1-5	NA	TRBV19	NA	CASSMTAYAFNQPQHF	TGTGCCAGTAGTATGACGGCATACGCATTCAATCAGCCCCAGCATTTT
TRBJ2-7	NA	TRBV14	TRBD2	CASSQDYNSGGVHEQYF	TGTGCCAGCAGCCAAGATTATAATAGCGGGGGAGTCCACGAGCAGTACTTC
TRBJ2-1	few	TRBV5-6	TRBD1	CASSTVGQGYNEQFF	TGTGCCAGCAGCACCGTAGGACAGGGCTACAATGAGCAGTTCTTC
TRBJ1-2	NA	TRBV28	NA	CASGGAGYGYTF	TGTGCCAGCGGCGGGGCAGGGTATGGCTACACCTTC
TRBJ1-6	NA	TRBV5-1	TRBD1	CASSSAPGQGAQSPLHF	TGCGCCAGCAGCTCCGCTCCGGGACAGGGGGCGCAGTCACCCCTCCACTTT
TRBJ2-3	NA	TRBV6-5	TRBD1	CASTLTGGPADTQYF	TGTGCCAGCACCCTCACAGGGGGCCCCGCAGATACGCAGTATTTT
TRBJ2-1	NA	TRBV28	NA	CASSSAAAPSNEQFF	TGTGCCAGCAGTTCGGCGGCAGCCCCTTCCAATGAGCAGTTCTTC
TRBJ1-2	NA	TRBV5-1	NA	CASSLATVNYGYTF	TGCGCCAGCAGCCTCGCGACGGTTAACTATGGCTACACCTTC
TRBJ2-5	NA	TRBV5-1	NA	CASSFIRGETQYF	TGCGCCAGCAGCTTTATTCGAGGAGAGACCCAGTACTTC
TRBJ2-1	NA	TRBV30	TRBD2	CAWSVGTSGRSGNEQFF	TGTGCCTGGAGTGTAGGGACTAGCGGGAGGAGTGGTAATGAGCAGTTCTTC
TRBJ1-2	NA	TRBV7-9	TRBD1	CASSSDRGYGYTF	TGTGCCAGCAGCTCGGACAGGGGCTATGGCTACACCTTC
TRBJ1-1	NA	TRBV28	NA	CARIRVNTEAFF	TGTGCCAGAATCCGCGTAAACACTGAAGCTTTCTTT
TRBJ2-5	NA	TRBV7-9	NA	CASSSWTEQETQYF	TGTGCCAGCAGCAGCTGGACAGAACAAGAGACCCAGTACTTC
TRBJ1-2	NA	TRBV5-6	NA	CASSPAGKHGYTF	TGTGCCAGCAGCCCCGCAGGAAAACATGGCTACACCTTC
TRBJ1-1	once	TRBV19	NA	CASLRDTEAFF	TGTGCCAGTCTAAGGGACACTGAAGCTTTCTTT
TRBJ1-5	medium-sized	TRBV28	NA	CASSLMAGPQHF	TGTGCCAGCAGTTTGATGGCAGGGCCCCAGCATTTT
TRBJ1-3	NA	TRBV28	NA	CASSSGAAGNTIYF	TGTGCCAGCAGTTCAGGGGCTGCTGGAAACACCATATATTTT
TRBJ2-1	NA	TRBV5-6	NA	CASSLDRAYYNEQFF	TGTGCCAGCAGCTTGGACAGGGCTTACTACAATGAGCAGTTCTTC
TRBJ2-2	NA	TRBV28	NA	CASSARPNTGELFF	TGTGCCAGCAGTGCCCGGCCGAACACCGGGGAGCTGTTTTTT
TRBJ1-2	NA	TRBV4-1	NA	CASSLTGGREGYGYTF	TGCGCCAGCAGCCTAACCGGGGGGAGGGAGGGATATGGCTACACCTTC
TRBJ2-7	NA	TRBV2	NA	CASSDRGADSYEQYF	TGTGCCAGCAGTGACAGGGGTGCTGACTCCTACGAGCAGTACTTC
TRBJ2-7	NA	TRBV27	NA	CASSLTGSEQYF	TGTGCCAGCAGTTTAACAGGGTCCGAGCAGTACTTC
TRBJ2-1	NA	TRBV9	NA	CASSPQGDVGNEQFF	TGTGCCAGCAGCCCTCAGGGAGACGTGGGCAATGAGCAGTTCTTC
TRBJ1-6	NA	TRBV2	NA	CASSERAGFSPLHF	TGTGCCAGCAGTGAAAGGGCAGGGTTTTCACCCCTCCACTTT
TRBJ1-1	NA	TRBV15	NA	CATSRGGRTGTEAFF	TGTGCCACCAGCAGAGGGGGACGGACCGGGACTGAAGCTTTCTTT
TRBJ2-5	once	TRBV2	NA	CASRVSLLGRETQYF	TGTGCCAGCAGGGTCTCCCTCCTGGGGCGGGAGACCCAGTACTTC
TRBJ1-1	NA	TRBV28	NA	CASSLGGGAGTEAFF	TGTGCCAGCAGTTTAGGGGGGGGCGCGGGAACTGAAGCTTTCTTT
TRBJ1-1	few	TRBV30	TRBD1	CAWRDRGRIEAFF	TGTGCCTGGAGGGACAGGGGACGAATCGAAGCTTTCTTT
TRBJ1-1	NA	TRBV18	TRBD1	CASSLTGEAFF	TGTGCCAGCTCACTGACAGGGGAAGCTTTCTTT
TRBJ2-5	once	TRBV30	TRBD1	CAWTRGPGETQYF	TGTGCCTGGACCAGGGGGCCTGGGGAGACCCAGTACTTC
TRBJ2-7	NA	TRBV7-8	NA	CASSLAAAYEQYF	TGTGCCAGCAGCTTAGCAGCAGCCTACGAGCAGTACTTC
TRBJ1-3	NA	TRBV7-2	TRBD1	CASSPGQGSGTIYF	TGTGCCAGCAGCCCGGGACAGGGATCCGGCACCATATATTTT
TRBJ1-1	NA	TRBV5-1	NA	CASSSGVNTEAFF	TGCGCCAGCAGCTCAGGGGTGAACACTGAAGCTTTCTTT
TRBJ1-1	NA	TRBV5-4	TRBD1	CASSSMTGLSEAFF	TGTGCCAGCAGCTCAATGACAGGGTTATCTGAAGCTTTCTTT
TRBJ2-2	few	TRBV28	TRBD1	CASQTRQGGVTGELFF	TGTGCCAGCCAGACCCGACAGGGGGGCGTCACCGGGGAGCTGTTTTTT
TRBJ1-1	NA	TRBV19	NA	CASSISNGRTEAFF	TGTGCCAGTAGTATAAGTAACGGCAGGACTGAAGCTTTCTTT
TRBJ2-2	NA	TRBV4-3	NA	CASSPNQLHTGELFF	TGCGCCAGCAGCCCCAACCAACTACACACCGGGGAGCTGTTTTTT
TRBJ1-5	NA	TRBV2	NA	CASSVSTQPQHF	TGTGCCAGCAGTGTTTCTACCCAGCCCCAGCATTTT
TRBJ1-4	NA	TRBV5-1	NA	CASSQGEGINEKLFF	TGCGCCAGCAGCCAGGGTGAGGGTATCAATGAAAAACTGTTTTTT
TRBJ1-2	NA	TRBV18	NA	CASSPSWQTYGYTF	TGTGCCAGCTCACCTTCTTGGCAAACCTATGGCTACACCTTC
TRBJ1-2	NA	TRBV28	NA	CASSPSGAGGYTF	TGTGCCAGCAGCCCTAGCGGGGCGGGTGGCTACACCTTC
TRBJ2-1	NA	TRBV9	TRBD2	CASSVGSGGYDEQFF	TGTGCCAGCAGCGTAGGTAGCGGGGGCTACGATGAGCAGTTCTTC
TRBJ2-7	NA	TRBV6-5	NA	CASSPQGYEQYF	TGTGCCAGCAGTCCCCAAGGGTACGAGCAGTACTTC
TRBJ1-2	once	TRBV6-5	NA	CASSYGTDYGYTF	TGTGCCAGCAGTTACGGGACGGACTATGGCTACACCTTC